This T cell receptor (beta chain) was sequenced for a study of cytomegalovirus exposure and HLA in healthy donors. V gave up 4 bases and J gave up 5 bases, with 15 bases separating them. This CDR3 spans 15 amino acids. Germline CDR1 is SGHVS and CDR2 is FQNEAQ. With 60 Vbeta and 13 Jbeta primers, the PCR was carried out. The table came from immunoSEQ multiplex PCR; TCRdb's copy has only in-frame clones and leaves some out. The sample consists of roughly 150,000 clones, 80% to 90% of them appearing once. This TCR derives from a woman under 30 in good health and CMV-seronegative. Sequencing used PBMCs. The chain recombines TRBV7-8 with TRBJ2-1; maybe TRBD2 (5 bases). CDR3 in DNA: TGTGCCAGCAGCTCCCGGCGGGTTAGGGACAATGAGCAGTTCTTC. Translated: CASSSRRVRDNEQFF.